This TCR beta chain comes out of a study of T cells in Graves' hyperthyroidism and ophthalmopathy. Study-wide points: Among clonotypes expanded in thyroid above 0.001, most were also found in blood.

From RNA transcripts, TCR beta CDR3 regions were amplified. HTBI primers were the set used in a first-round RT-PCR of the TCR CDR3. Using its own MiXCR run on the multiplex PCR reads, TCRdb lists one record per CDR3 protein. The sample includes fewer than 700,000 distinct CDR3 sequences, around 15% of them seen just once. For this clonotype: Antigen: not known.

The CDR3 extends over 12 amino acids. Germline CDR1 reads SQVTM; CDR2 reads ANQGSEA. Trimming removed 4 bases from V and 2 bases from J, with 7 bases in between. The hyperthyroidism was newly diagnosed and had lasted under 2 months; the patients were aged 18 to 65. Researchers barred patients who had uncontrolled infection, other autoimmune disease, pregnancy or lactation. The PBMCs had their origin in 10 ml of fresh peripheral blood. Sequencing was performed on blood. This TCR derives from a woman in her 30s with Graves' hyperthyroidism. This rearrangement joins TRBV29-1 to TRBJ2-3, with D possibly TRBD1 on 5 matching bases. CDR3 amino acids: CSVARDTDTQYF. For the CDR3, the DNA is TGCAGCGTTGCCAGGGACACAGATACGCAGTATTTT.